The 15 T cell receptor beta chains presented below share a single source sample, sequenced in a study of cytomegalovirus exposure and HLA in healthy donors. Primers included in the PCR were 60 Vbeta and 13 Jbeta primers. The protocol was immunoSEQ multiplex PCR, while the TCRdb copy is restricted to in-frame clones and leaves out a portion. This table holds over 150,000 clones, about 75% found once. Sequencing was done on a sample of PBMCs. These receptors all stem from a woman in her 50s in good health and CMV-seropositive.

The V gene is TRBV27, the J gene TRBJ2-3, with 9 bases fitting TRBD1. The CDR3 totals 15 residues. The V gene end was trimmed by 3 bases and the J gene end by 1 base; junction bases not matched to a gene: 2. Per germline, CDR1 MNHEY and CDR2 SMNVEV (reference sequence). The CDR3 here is CASSFWTGGTDTQYF. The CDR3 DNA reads TGTGCCAGCAGTTTCTGGACAGGGGGCACAGATACGCAGTATTTT.

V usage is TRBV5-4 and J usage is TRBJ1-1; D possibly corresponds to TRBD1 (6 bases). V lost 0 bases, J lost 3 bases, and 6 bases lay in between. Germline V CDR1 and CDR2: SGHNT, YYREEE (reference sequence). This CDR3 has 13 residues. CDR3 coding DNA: TGTGCCAGCAGCTTGGGACAGGACACTGAAGCTTTCTTT. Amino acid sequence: CASSLGQDTEAFF.

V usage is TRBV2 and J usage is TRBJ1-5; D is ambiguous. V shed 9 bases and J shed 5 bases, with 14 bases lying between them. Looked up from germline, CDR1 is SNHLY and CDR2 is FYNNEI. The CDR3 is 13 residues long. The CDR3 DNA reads TGTGCCAGTCTAAAGGAGTGGGATCAGCCCCAGCATTTT. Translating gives CASLKEWDQPQHF.

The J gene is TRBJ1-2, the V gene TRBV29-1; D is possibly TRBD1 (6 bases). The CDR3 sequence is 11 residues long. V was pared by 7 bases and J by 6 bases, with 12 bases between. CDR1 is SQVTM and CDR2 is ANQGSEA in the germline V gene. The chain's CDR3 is CSAQGWDGYTF. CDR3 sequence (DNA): TGCAGCGCCCAGGGGTGGGATGGCTACACCTTC.

The CDR3 protein is CASRGAGWSNEQFF. CDR3 in DNA: TGTGCCAGTAGAGGGGCAGGATGGAGCAATGAGCAGTTCTTC. V usage is TRBV19 and J usage is TRBJ2-1; a weak D match, TRBD1 (5 bases). The germline gives CDR1 LNHDA, CDR2 SQIVND (reference sequence). Between the trimmed V and J ends, which lost 6 bases and 6 bases, there was a span of 15 bases. CDR3 length: 14 amino acids.

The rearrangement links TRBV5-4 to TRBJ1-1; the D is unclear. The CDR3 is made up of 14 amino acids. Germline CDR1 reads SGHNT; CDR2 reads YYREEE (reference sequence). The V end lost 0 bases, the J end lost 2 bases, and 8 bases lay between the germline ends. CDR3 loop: CASSLASLNTEAFF. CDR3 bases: TGTGCCAGCAGCTTGGCTAGTCTAAACACTGAAGCTTTCTTT.

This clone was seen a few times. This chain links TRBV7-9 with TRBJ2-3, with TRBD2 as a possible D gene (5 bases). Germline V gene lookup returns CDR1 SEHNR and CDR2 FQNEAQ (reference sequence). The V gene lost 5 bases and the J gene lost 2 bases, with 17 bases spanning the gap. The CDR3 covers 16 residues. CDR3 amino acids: CASSRTTSIYTDTQYF. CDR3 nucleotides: TGTGCCAGCAGCCGCACCACTAGTATCTACACAGATACGCAGTATTTT.

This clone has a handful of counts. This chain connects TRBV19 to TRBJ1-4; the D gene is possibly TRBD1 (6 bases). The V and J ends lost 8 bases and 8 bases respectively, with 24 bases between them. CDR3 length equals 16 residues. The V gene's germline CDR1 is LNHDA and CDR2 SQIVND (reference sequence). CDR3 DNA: TGTGCCAGTCCTTGGTGGGGGCTCCTAATTGGGGAAAAACTGTTTTTT. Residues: CASPWWGLLIGEKLFF.

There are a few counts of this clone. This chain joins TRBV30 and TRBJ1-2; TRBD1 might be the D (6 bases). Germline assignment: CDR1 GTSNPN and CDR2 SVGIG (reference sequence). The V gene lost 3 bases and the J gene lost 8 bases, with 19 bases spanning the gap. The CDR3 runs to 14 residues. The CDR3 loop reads CAWSEQGLLLGYTF. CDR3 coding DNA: TGTGCCTGGAGCGAACAGGGTCTACTCTTGGGCTACACCTTC.

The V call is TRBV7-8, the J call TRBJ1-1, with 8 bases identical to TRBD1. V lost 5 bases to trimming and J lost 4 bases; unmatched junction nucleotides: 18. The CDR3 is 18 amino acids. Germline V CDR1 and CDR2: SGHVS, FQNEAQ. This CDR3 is CASSKLPSPGGSGTEAFF. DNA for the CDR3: TGTGCCAGCAGCAAACTCCCTTCGCCAGGGGGCAGCGGCACTGAAGCTTTCTTT. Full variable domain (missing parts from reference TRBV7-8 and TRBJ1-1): GAGVSQSPRYKVAKRGQDVALRCDPISGHVSLFWYQQALGQGPEFLTYFQNEAQLDKSGLPSDRFFAERPEGSVSTLKIQRTQQEDSAVYLCASSKLPSPGGSGTEAFFGQGTRLTVV.

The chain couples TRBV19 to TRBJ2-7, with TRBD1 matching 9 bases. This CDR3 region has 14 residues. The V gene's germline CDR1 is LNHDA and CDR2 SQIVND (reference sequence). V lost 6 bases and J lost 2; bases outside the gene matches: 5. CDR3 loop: CASSAGQGPYEQYF. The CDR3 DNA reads TGTGCCAGTAGCGCGGGACAGGGACCCTACGAGCAGTACTTC. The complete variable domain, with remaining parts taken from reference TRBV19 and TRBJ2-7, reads DGGITQSPKYLFRKEGQNVTLSCEQNLNHDAMYWYRQDPGQGLRLIYYSQIVNDFQKGDIAEGYSVSREKKESFPLTVTSAQKNPTAFYLCASSAGQGPYEQYFGPGTRLTVT.

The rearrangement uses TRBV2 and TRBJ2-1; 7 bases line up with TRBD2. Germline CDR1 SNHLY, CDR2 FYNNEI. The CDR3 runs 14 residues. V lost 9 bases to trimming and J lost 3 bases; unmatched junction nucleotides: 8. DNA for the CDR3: TGTGCCAGTTCCAGCGGGGAGAACTACAATGAGCAGTTCTTC. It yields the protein CASSSGENYNEQFF.

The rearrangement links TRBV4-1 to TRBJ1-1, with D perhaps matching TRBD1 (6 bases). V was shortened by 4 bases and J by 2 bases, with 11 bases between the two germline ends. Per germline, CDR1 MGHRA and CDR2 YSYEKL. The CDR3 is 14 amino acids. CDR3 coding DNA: TGCGCCAGCAGCCGACCAGGGGATAACACTGAAGCTTTCTTT. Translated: CASSRPGDNTEAFF.

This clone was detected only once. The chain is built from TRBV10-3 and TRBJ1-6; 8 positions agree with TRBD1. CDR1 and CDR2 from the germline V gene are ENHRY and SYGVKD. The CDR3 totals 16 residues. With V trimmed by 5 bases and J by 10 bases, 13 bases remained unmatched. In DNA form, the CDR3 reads TGTGCCATCAGTTCAGGGGGCTCTGGGATTGCGTCACCCCTCCACTTT. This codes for CAISSGGSGIASPLHF.

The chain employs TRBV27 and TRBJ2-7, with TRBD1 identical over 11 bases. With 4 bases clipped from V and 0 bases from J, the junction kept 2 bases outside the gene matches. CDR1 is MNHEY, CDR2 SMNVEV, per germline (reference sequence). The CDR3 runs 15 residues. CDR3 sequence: CASSYGTGGSYEQYF. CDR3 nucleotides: TGTGCCAGCAGTTACGGGACAGGGGGCTCCTACGAGCAGTACTTC.